One sample yielded the 22 T cell receptor beta chains listed below, sequenced in a study of blood T cell repertoires in COVID-19 (dated by TCRdb to 2020 to 2021). To prepare the library, the immunoSEQ multiplex PCR assay was applied. The immuneACCESS repertoire file appears here via TCRdb, limited to in-frame rearrangements. These files lack a portion of the clones; in checked studies, under half of the deficit traces to unresolved V genes, and the cause of the others is not known. This sample comprises approximately 300,000 clones, approximately 82% of them detected only once. About 1.2% of the sample rests with the top ten. Sequencing used peripheral blood. Receptors originate from a woman aged 50 to 60 with acute or convalescent COVID-19.

This rearrangement joins TRBV5-6 to TRBJ1-6; D remains unclear. This CDR3 has 15 amino acids. CDR1 SGHDT and CDR2 YYEEEE come from the germline V gene. Trimming cost V 2 bases and J 7 bases, with 13 bases left between them. CDR3 amino acids: CASSFDRVSNSPLHF. CDR3 coding DNA: TGTGCCAGCAGCTTTGATCGGGTATCAAATTCACCCCTCCACTTT.

CDR3 nucleotide sequence: TGCGCCAGCAGCTATCTGACAGAAGACGGGGAGCTGTTTTTT. This sequence encodes CASSYLTEDGELFF. This chain links TRBV5-1 with TRBJ2-2; a weak D match, TRBD1 (5 bases). The V end lost 3 bases, the J end lost 7 bases, and 13 bases lay between the germline ends. Germline values: CDR1 SGHRS, CDR2 YFSETQ. The CDR3 loop spans 14 amino acids.

The V gene is TRBV10-3, the J gene TRBJ1-3; D possibly corresponds to TRBD1 (6 bases). The V end was cut by 0 bases, the J end by 0 bases, with 18 bases between. The CDR3 covers 19 residues. Germline lookup yields CDR1 ENHRY and CDR2 SYGVKD. DNA for the CDR3: TGTGCCATCAGTGAGTCGATTTTCGGGACACAATACTCTGGAAACACCATATATTTT. Translation: CAISESIFGTQYSGNTIYF.

This clone has just one count. The chain combines TRBV30 with TRBJ1-2; 9 nucleotides match TRBD1. The germline gives CDR1 GTSNPN, CDR2 SVGIG (reference sequence). This CDR3 spans 13 amino acids. Trimming cost V 4 bases and J 4 bases; bases outside gene matches: 4. The CDR3 DNA is TGTGCCTGGAAAGAGGACAGGGGCTATGGCTACACCTTC. This translates into CAWKEDRGYGYTF.

The V call is TRBV6-5, the J call TRBJ2-1, with 7 bases aligning to TRBD2. This CDR3 is built from 15 residues. Per the germline V gene, CDR1 is MNHEY and CDR2 is SVGAGI. Germline trimming cut 2 bases from V and 3 bases from J; bases unmatched to any gene: 4. This chain's CDR3 is CASSYSQRGYNEQFF. The CDR3 DNA is TGTGCCAGCAGTTACAGTCAGCGGGGCTACAATGAGCAGTTCTTC.

This chain links TRBV11-2 with TRBJ2-7; D gene unclear. The CDR3 spans 13 residues. V was trimmed by 3 bases and J by 6 bases, leaving 12 bases between them. The germline V gene has CDR1 SGHAT and CDR2 FQNNGV. CDR3 sequence (DNA): TGTGCCAGCAGCTTTTACTGGGCTGCCGAGCAGTACGTC. This translates into CASSFYWAAEQYV.

The V and J genes are TRBV19 and TRBJ1-1, with D tentatively TRBD1 (5 bases). The germline CDR1 and CDR2 sequences are LNHDA and SQIVND (reference sequence). The CDR3 is 13 residues long. V gave up 10 bases and J gave up 3 bases, with 15 bases separating them. The CDR3 reads CATQTVRDTEAFF. CDR3 nucleotides: TGTGCCACCCAGACCGTCAGGGACACTGAAGCTTTCTTT. Combining the CDR3 with reference TRBV19 and TRBJ1-1 gives the whole variable domain DGGITQSPKYLFRKEGQNVTLSCEQNLNHDAMYWYRQDPGQGLRLIYYSQIVNDFQKGDIAEGYSVSREKKESFPLTVTSAQKNPTAFYLCATQTVRDTEAFFGQGTRLTVV.

This sequence joins TRBV7-2 and TRBJ2-7, with D possibly TRBD2 on 7 matching bases. CDR3 length equals 15 residues. Germline V gene lookup returns CDR1 SGHTA and CDR2 FQGNSA. The V and J ends lost 3 bases and 5 bases respectively, with 17 bases between them. The CDR3 sequence is CASSFNGRNRDEQYF. CDR3 DNA sequence: TGTGCCAGCAGCTTCAACGGGAGGAACAGGGACGAGCAGTACTTC. The full variable domain, rest sourced from reference TRBV7-2 and TRBJ2-7, is GAGVSQSPSNKVTEKGKDVELRCDPISGHTALYWYRQSLGQGLEFLIYFQGNSAPDKSGLPSDRFSAERTGGSVSTLTIQRTQQEDSAVYLCASSFNGRNRDEQYFGPGTRLTVT.

The chain joins TRBV5-8 to TRBJ2-2; a possible D gene is TRBD2 (5 bases). The CDR3 has 16 amino acids. Germline V gene data show CDR1 as SGHTS and CDR2 as YDEGEE. V was pared by 0 bases and J by 2 bases, with 11 bases between. The CDR3, as DNA: TGTGCCAGCAGCTTGGTTGCGCGGGTAAACACCGGGGAGCTGTTTTTT. This gives the protein CASSLVARVNTGELFF.

The gene calls are TRBV2 and TRBJ1-3; no clear D. The CDR3 extends over 13 amino acids. Germline lookup yields CDR1 SNHLY and CDR2 FYNNEI. Trimming shortened V by 2 bases and J by 4 bases, and 6 bases separated the two germline ends. In DNA form, the CDR3 reads TGTGCCAGCAGTGAAAACCAGGGAAACACCATATATTTT. Its protein is CASSENQGNTIYF.

This chain joins TRBV3-1 (or the pseudogene TRBV3-2) and TRBJ2-3; D ambiguous. CDR3 length: 16 amino acids. Germline V gives CDR1 LGHDT, CDR2 YNNKEL (reference sequence). The V end lost 1 base, the J end lost 3 bases, and 14 bases lay between the germline ends. The CDR3 reads CASSQVKAPMTDTQYF. Here the CDR3 DNA reads TGTGCCAGCAGCCAAGTTAAAGCCCCCATGACAGATACGCAGTATTTT.

V gene TRBV11-2 combines with J gene TRBJ2-2; the D gene is possibly TRBD2 (6 bases). The CDR3 spans 15 residues. The germline gives CDR1 SGHAT, CDR2 FQNNGV. V was trimmed by 4 bases and J by 5 bases, leaving 14 bases between them. The CDR3 bases are TGTGCCAGCAGCTGGGGCGCAGGGAGGACCGGGGAGCTGTTTTTT. The encoded protein is CASSWGAGRTGELFF.

This clone was counted a few times. This chain joins TRBV12-5 and TRBJ1-1; no reliable D call. Trimming cost V 5 bases and J 3 bases, with 10 bases left between them. Germline V gene sequence: CDR1 LGHNT, CDR2 FRNRAP. This CDR3 has 13 amino acids. CDR3 sequence: CASGVPGYTEAFF. The CDR3 DNA sequence: TGTGCTAGTGGTGTACCCGGGTACACTGAAGCTTTCTTT.

The chain employs TRBV6-5 and TRBJ1-3; D uncertain. The CDR3 length is 13 residues. With 6 bases removed from V and 8 bases from J, the gap between germline ends came to 14 bases. Germline CDR1 reads MNHEY; CDR2 reads SVGAGI. The CDR3 is CASRQTVEDTIYF. CDR3 nucleotides: TGTGCCAGCAGACAAACAGTGGAAGACACCATATATTTT.

For the CDR3, the DNA is TGTGCCAGCAGGACTACAGGGGCCACTGAAGCTTTCTTT. This codes for CASRTTGATEAFF. The V call is TRBV12-3 or TRBV12-4, the J call TRBJ1-1; 7 bases line up with TRBD1. The CDR3 has 13 residues. The junction had 5 bases not matched to a gene; V was cut back by 6 bases and J by 4 bases.

This sequence joins TRBV3-1 (or the pseudogene TRBV3-2) and TRBJ2-7, with 9 bases that match TRBD2. Germline V lookup: CDR1 LGHDT, CDR2 YNNKEL (reference sequence). CDR3 length: 15 amino acids. After removal of 4 bases from V and 5 bases from J, the junction contained 9 bases not matched to a gene. CDR3 loop: CASSPGGGRAHEQYF. The DNA of the CDR3 is TGTGCCAGCAGCCCCGGGGGCGGGAGGGCCCACGAGCAGTACTTC.

In this sample, this clone turned up many times. V usage is TRBV5-1 and J usage is TRBJ1-1; weak D call: TRBD1 (5 bases). V lost 4 bases to trimming and J lost 2 bases, with 12 bases between them. The CDR3 runs 14 residues. Germline CDR1 SGHRS, CDR2 YFSETQ. The DNA for the CDR3 is TGCGCCAGCAGCCGTACGACAGAAAACACTGAAGCTTTCTTT. Its translation: CASSRTTENTEAFF.

This clone was observed a few times. The rearrangement links TRBV28 to TRBJ2-6, with no clear D. Trimming shortened V by 3 bases and J by 0 bases, and 3 bases separated the two germline ends. This CDR3 is 14 amino acids long. Germline CDR1 is MDHEN and CDR2 is SYDVKM. In DNA, the CDR3 is TGTGCCAGCAGTTTCCTCTCTGGGGCCAACGTCCTGACTTTC. It is translated as CASSFLSGANVLTF.

This rearrangement joins TRBV2 to TRBJ2-1; D gene unclear. The CDR3 totals 12 residues. The V gene's germline CDR1 is SNHLY and CDR2 FYNNEI. V lost 2 bases to trimming and J lost 8 bases, with 7 bases between them. The CDR3 nucleotides read TGTGCCAGCAGTGAACGAGGCTATGAGCAGTTCTTC. It specifies CASSERGYEQFF.

The chain links TRBV7-9 to TRBJ1-4; D gene unclear. There are 17 residues in the CDR3. The germline V gene encodes CDR1 SEHNR and CDR2 FQNEAQ (reference sequence). Trimming shortened V by 4 bases and J by 0 bases, and 15 bases separated the two germline ends. The CDR3 spells CASSWSLTKATNEKLFF. Written as DNA, the CDR3 is TGTGCCAGCAGCTGGAGTCTCACGAAGGCAACTAATGAAAAACTGTTTTTT.

This clone was observed a single time. The CDR3: CASSTGDYEQYV. The CDR3 DNA sequence: TGTGCCAGCAGCACGGGAGATTACGAGCAGTACGTC. V usage is TRBV13 and J usage is TRBJ2-7, with a tentative D call TRBD2 (6 bases). Per germline, CDR1 PRHDT and CDR2 FYEKMQ (reference sequence). V was shortened by 5 bases and J by 4 bases, with 9 bases between the two germline ends. The CDR3 consists of 12 residues.

The chain links TRBV24-1 to TRBJ2-6; TRBD1 is a possible D gene (6 bases). Germline V lookup: CDR1 KGHDR, CDR2 SFDVKD. The V end was cut by 3 bases, the J end by 0 bases, with 14 bases between. The CDR3 is 18 residues long. The CDR3 sequence is CATSDGTTGGSGANVLTF. For the CDR3, the DNA is TGTGCCACCAGTGATGGCACGACAGGCGGCTCTGGGGCCAACGTCCTGACTTTC.